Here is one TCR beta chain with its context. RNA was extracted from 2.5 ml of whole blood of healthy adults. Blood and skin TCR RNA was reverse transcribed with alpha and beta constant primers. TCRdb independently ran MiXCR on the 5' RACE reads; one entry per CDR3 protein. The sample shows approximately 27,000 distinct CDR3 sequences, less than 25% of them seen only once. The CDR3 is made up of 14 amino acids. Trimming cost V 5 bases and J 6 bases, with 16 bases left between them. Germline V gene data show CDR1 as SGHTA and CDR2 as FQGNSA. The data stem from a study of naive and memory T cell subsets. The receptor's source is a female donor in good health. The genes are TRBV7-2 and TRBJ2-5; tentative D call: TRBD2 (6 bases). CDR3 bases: TGTGCCAGCAGCCCAGCGGGCGCCTGGAAGACCCAGTACTTC. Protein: CASSPAGAWKTQYF.